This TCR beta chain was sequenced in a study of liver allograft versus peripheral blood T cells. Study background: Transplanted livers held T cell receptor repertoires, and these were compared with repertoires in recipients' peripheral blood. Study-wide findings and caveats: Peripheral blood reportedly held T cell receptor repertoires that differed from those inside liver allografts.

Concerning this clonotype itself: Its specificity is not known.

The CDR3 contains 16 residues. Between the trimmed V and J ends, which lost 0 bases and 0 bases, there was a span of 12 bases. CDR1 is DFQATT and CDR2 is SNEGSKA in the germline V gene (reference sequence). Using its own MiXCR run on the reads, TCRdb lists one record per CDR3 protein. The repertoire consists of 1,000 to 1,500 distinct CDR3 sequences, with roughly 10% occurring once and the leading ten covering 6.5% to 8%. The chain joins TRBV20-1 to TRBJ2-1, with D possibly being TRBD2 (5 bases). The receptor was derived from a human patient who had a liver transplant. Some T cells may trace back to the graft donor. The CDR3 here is CSARDYEGSSYNEQFF. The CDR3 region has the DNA TGCAGTGCTAGAGATTACGAGGGAAGCTCCTACAATGAGCAGTTCTTC.